Below are 14 T cell receptor beta chains sequenced from a single sample in a study of T-cell memory formation after mild COVID-19. TCRdb used MiXCR to reprocess the 5' RACE reads, holding one entry per CDR3 protein. The repertoire has roughly 170,000 distinct CDR3 sequences, roughly 18% of them found once; the top ten carry roughly 3.9%. Material: PBMCs or a T cell subset sorted from them (not recorded which). Receptors originate from a man aged 18-30 years who had mild COVID-19 (a few samples of this study predate the infection). Cell type and time point are not known.

This clonotype was detected a few times. The chain is built from TRBV4-1 and TRBJ1-1; 8 bases line up with TRBD1. The CDR3 is made up of 16 amino acids. J gave up 1 base and V 1 base, and 5 bases lay outside the gene matches. Germline-derived CDR1 and CDR2 are MGHRA and YSYEKL. The CDR3: CASSQARGRRNTEAFF. CDR3 nucleotides: TGCGCCAGCAGCCAAGCCAGGGGGCGTAGGAACACTGAAGCTTTCTTT.

The chain is built from TRBV7-8 and TRBJ1-5; 9 bases line up with TRBD1. Germline loops: CDR1 SGHVS, CDR2 FQNEAQ. CDR3 length: 14 amino acids. After removal of 5 bases from V and 6 bases from J, the junction contained 5 bases not matched to a gene. The CDR3, as DNA: TGTGCCAGCAGCCAGGGGACAGGGAGTCAGCCCCAGCATTTT. It specifies CASSQGTGSQPQHF.

The rearrangement uses TRBV4-1 and TRBJ1-1, with D uncertain. This CDR3 spans 15 amino acids. In germline, CDR1 is MGHRA, CDR2 YSYEKL. Trimming left V 0 bases short and J 2 bases short, with 10 bases between. CDR3 nucleotide sequence: TGCGCCAGCAGCCAAGAAAGTTTCGGAAACACTGAAGCTTTCTTT. Its protein product is CASSQESFGNTEAFF.

This sequence joins TRBV5-1 and TRBJ2-4; 10 nucleotides line up with TRBD1. The CDR3 runs 14 residues. J lost 8 bases, V lost 4 bases, and 6 bases had no gene match. Germline V lookup: CDR1 SGHRS, CDR2 YFSETQ. CDR3 sequence: CASSGGTGEDIQYF. The CDR3 nucleotides read TGCGCCAGCAGCGGAGGGACAGGGGAAGACATTCAGTACTTC. Full variable domain (remainder filled in from reference TRBV5-1 and TRBJ2-4): KAGVTQTPRYLIKTRGQQVTLSCSPISGHRSVSWYQQTPGQGLQFLFEYFSETQRNKGNFPGRFSGRQFSNSRSEMNVSTLELGDSALYLCASSGGTGEDIQYFGAGTRLSVL.

This clonotype came up many times. This CDR3 is CSASQLAKNIQYF. DNA for the CDR3: TGCAGTGCTAGTCAGTTAGCCAAAAACATTCAGTACTTC. The chain is built from TRBV20-1 and TRBJ2-4; D not certain. Germline values: CDR1 DFQATT, CDR2 SNEGSKA (reference sequence). The ends were cut back, 3 bases at V and 0 bases at J, with 6 bases in the middle. The CDR3 loop spans 13 amino acids.

The rearrangement links TRBV28 to TRBJ2-2; 7 bases align to TRBD2. The CDR3 extends over 17 amino acids. Germline values: CDR1 MDHEN, CDR2 SYDVKM. V lost 6 bases and J lost 4; bases outside the gene matches: 14. CDR3 nucleotides: TGTGCCAGCAGCCCAGCCGGGGGGATCGGTAGCACCGGGGAGCTGTTTTTT. Translated, it gives CASSPAGGIGSTGELFF.

This chain joins TRBV7-2 and TRBJ2-7; a weak D match, TRBD1 (6 bases). Trimming cost V 4 bases and J 8 bases, with 9 bases left between them. CDR3 length equals 11 residues. Germline V gene lookup returns CDR1 SGHTA and CDR2 FQGNSA. The CDR3 DNA sequence: TGTGCCAGCAGCTCCGGACAGAAGCAGTACTTC. It yields the protein CASSSGQKQYF.

This clonotype has ten or more counts. This chain uses TRBV2 with TRBJ2-1; D is undetermined. CDR1 and CDR2 from the germline V gene are SNHLY and FYNNEI. Trimming left V 6 bases short and J 0 bases short, with 12 bases between. CDR3 size: 15 residues. The CDR3 DNA reads as TGTGCCAGCAGGGGTGGGTTCCTCTCCTACAATGAGCAGTTCTTC. This sequence encodes CASRGGFLSYNEQFF.

The chain has TRBV7-9 and TRBJ1-5; 8 positions match TRBD1. The CDR3 is made up of 17 amino acids. Per germline, CDR1 SEHNR and CDR2 FQNEAQ (reference sequence). V was clipped by 4 bases and J by 7 bases; unmatched bases: 15. The CDR3 sequence is CASSSNLDRGVSQPQHF. The CDR3 coding sequence is TGTGCCAGCAGCTCGAACCTCGACAGGGGAGTTTCCCAGCCCCAGCATTTT.

Only a few counts were recorded for this clonotype. V and J are TRBV29-1 and TRBJ1-1; D unresolved. The V end was cut by 7 bases, the J end by 0 bases, with 9 bases between. This CDR3 contains 12 residues. Germline V CDR1 and CDR2: SQVTM, ANQGSEA. In nucleotides, the CDR3 is TGCAGCGGAGGCTCTATGAACACTGAAGCTTTCTTT. It specifies CSGGSMNTEAFF.

There are a few counts of this clonotype. The rearrangement links TRBV7-2 to TRBJ2-2; D is unclear. This CDR3 comprises 12 residues. Germline loops: CDR1 SGHTA, CDR2 FQGNSA. The V end was cut by 3 bases, the J end by 8 bases, with 7 bases between. This chain's CDR3 is CASSLVQGELFF. The CDR3 bases are TGTGCCAGCAGCTTGGTCCAGGGGGAGCTGTTTTTT.

There are many counts of this clonotype. The chain uses TRBV4-3 and TRBJ2-7; D is perhaps TRBD1 (7 bases). CDR1 LGHNA and CDR2 YSLEER come from the germline V gene. V lost 1 base and J lost 8, with 15 bases in between. The CDR3 extends over 14 amino acids. The CDR3 here is CASSQVGGGAKQYF. The CDR3 DNA sequence: TGCGCCAGCAGCCAAGTCGGAGGGGGCGCGAAGCAGTACTTC.

This clonotype was recorded many times. The rearrangement links TRBV2 to TRBJ1-1; a possible D gene is TRBD1 (6 bases). Between the trimmed V and J ends, which lost 7 bases and 1 base, there was a span of 13 bases. There are 14 residues in the CDR3. Looked up from germline, CDR1 is SNHLY and CDR2 is FYNNEI. CDR3 nucleotide sequence: TGTGCCAGCACAGCCGAAGGGGGGAACACTGAAGCTTTCTTT. Translated, it gives CASTAEGGNTEAFF.

The gene calls are TRBV5-1 and TRBJ2-3; unclear D gene. CDR1 and CDR2 from the germline V gene are SGHRS and YFSETQ. V shed 0 bases and J shed 6 bases, with 5 bases lying between them. This CDR3 region has 12 residues. The CDR3 spells CASSLERDTQYF. The CDR3 DNA is TGCGCCAGCAGCTTGGAAAGGGATACGCAGTATTTT. Drawing the rest from reference TRBV5-1 and TRBJ2-3, the complete variable domain is KAGVTQTPRYLIKTRGQQVTLSCSPISGHRSVSWYQQTPGQGLQFLFEYFSETQRNKGNFPGRFSGRQFSNSRSEMNVSTLELGDSALYLCASSLERDTQYFGPGTRLTVL.